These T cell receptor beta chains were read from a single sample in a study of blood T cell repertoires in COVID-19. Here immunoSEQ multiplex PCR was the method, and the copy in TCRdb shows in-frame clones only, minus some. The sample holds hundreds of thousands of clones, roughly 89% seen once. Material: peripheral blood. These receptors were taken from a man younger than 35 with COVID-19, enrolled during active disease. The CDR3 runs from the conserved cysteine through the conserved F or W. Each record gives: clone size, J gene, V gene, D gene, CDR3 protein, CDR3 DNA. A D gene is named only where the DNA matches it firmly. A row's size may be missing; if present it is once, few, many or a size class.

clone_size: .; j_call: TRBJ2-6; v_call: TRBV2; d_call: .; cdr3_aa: CASSEAWTAVYGANVLTF; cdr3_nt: TGTGCCAGCAGTGAAGCTTGGACAGCTGTCTATGGGGCCAACGTCCTGACTTTC
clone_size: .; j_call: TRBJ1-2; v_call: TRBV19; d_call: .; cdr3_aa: CASSYRDIIYGYTF; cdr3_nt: TGTGCCAGTAGTTACCGGGACATCATCTATGGCTACACCTTC
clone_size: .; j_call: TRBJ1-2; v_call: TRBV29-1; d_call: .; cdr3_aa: CSVLTGDYTF; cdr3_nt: TGCAGCGTTCTGACCGGGGACTACACCTTC
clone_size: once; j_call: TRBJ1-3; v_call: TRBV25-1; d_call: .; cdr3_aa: CASSEKGSWGPSGNTIYF; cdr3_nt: TGTGCCAGCAGTGAAAAGGGGTCGTGGGGTCCGTCTGGAAACACCATATATTTT
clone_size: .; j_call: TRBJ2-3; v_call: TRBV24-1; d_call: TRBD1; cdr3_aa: CATSDRDRETDTQYF; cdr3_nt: TGTGCCACCAGTGACCGGGACAGGGAGACAGATACGCAGTATTTT
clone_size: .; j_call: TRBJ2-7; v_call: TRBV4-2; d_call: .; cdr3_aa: CASSPERARGGEQYF; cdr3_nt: TGTGCCAGCAGCCCCGAGCGGGCTAGGGGGGGCGAGCAGTACTTC
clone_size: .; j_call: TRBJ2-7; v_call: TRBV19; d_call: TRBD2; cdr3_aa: CASSPNSGRAYEQYF; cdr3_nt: TGTGCCAGTAGTCCCAATAGCGGGAGAGCCTACGAGCAGTACTTC
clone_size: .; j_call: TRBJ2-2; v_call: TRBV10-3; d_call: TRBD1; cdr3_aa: CAISDRGPNTGELFF; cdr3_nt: TGTGCCATCAGTGACAGGGGGCCCAACACCGGGGAGCTGTTTTTT
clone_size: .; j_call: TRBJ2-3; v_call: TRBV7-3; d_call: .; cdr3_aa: CASSLSGSVDTQYF; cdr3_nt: TGTGCCAGCAGCTTAAGTGGGAGCGTAGATACGCAGTATTTT
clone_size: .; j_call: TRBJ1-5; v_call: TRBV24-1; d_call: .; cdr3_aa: CATSDRHSNQPQHF; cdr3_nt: TGTGCCACCAGTGACAGACATAGCAATCAGCCCCAGCATTTT
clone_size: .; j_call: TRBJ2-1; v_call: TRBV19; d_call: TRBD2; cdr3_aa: CASSILAGGLNEQFF; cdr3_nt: TGTGCCAGTAGTATACTAGCGGGAGGACTCAATGAGCAGTTCTTC
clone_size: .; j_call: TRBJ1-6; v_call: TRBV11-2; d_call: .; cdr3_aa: CASSLDRNSPLHF; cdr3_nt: TGTGCCAGCAGCTTAGACCGTAATTCACCCCTCCACTTT
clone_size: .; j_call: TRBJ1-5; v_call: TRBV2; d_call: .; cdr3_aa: CASNEISNQPQHF; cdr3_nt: TGTGCCAGCAACGAGATAAGCAATCAGCCCCAGCATTTT
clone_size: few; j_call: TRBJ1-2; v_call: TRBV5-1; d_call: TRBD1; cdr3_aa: CASSFGTGGGYGYTF; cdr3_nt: TGCGCCAGCAGCTTCGGGACAGGGGGAGGCTATGGCTACACCTTC
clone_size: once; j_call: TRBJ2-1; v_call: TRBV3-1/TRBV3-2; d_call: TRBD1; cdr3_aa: CASSQGGRDRYNEQFF; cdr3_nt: TGTGCCAGCAGCCAAGGGGGCCGGGACAGGTACAATGAGCAGTTCTTC
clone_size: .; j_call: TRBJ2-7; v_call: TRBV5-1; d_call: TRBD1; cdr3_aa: CASSLVGQGDEQYF; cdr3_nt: TGCGCCAGCAGCTTGGTGGGACAGGGAGACGAGCAGTACTTC
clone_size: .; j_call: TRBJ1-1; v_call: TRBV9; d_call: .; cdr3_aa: CASSVGVYTEAFF; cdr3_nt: TGTGCCAGCAGCGTAGGCGTTTACACTGAAGCTTTCTTT
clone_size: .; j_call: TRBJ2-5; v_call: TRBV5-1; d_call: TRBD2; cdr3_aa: CASSWRGGFAETQYF; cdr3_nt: TGCGCCAGCAGCTGGCGGGGGGGTTTTGCAGAGACCCAGTACTTC
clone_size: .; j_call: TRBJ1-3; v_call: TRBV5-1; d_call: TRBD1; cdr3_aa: CASSLRDSKTKSGNTIYF; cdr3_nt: TGCGCCAGCAGCTTAAGGGACAGCAAAACCAAATCTGGAAACACCATATATTTT
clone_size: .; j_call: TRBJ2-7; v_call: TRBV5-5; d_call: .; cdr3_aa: CASSLVVELSSYEQYF; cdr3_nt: TGTGCCAGCAGCTTGGTTGTAGAATTAAGCTCCTACGAGCAGTACTTC
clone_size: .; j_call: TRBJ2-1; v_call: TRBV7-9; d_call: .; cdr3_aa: CASSLKRLLGNEQFF; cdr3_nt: TGTGCCAGCAGCTTAAAGAGACTACTTGGAAATGAGCAGTTCTTC
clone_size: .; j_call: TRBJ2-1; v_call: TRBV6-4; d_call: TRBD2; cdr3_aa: CASPGLAGFNEQFF; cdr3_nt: TGTGCCAGCCCCGGACTAGCGGGCTTTAATGAGCAGTTCTTC
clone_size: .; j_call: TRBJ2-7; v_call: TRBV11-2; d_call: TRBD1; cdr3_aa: CASSLDYPGTEDYEQYF; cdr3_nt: TGTGCCAGCAGCTTAGACTACCCCGGGACAGAGGATTACGAGCAGTACTTC